The 8 T cell receptor beta chains listed next were all sequenced from one sample in a study of OX40 agonist ivuxolimab in advanced cancers. Sequenced by immunoSEQ multiplex PCR; TCRdb stores in-frame clones only, minus some. Of over 20,000 clones in the sample, around 79% were seen once. Here the sequenced sample was CD4+ or CD8+ T cells sorted from blood, taken in a trial of the OX40 agonist ivuxolimab. These TCRs come from an adult with an advanced solid tumor such as melanoma, head and neck, liver or kidney cancer.

The rearrangement links TRBV19 to TRBJ2-5, with 8 bases that match TRBD2. The V gene end was trimmed by 1 base and the J gene end by 1 base; junction bases not matched to a gene: 2. Looked up from germline, CDR1 is LNHDA and CDR2 is SQIVND (reference sequence). CDR3 size: 15 residues. CDR3 residues: CASSIGSGIQETQYF. The CDR3 DNA sequence: TGTGCCAGTAGTATAGGTAGCGGGATCCAAGAGACCCAGTACTTC.

V is TRBV6-1 and J is TRBJ2-5; D not certain. V dropped 1 base and J dropped 1 base, with 7 bases sitting between them. Germline V gene data show CDR1 as MNHNS and CDR2 as SASEGT. The CDR3 is made up of 14 amino acids. CDR3 protein: CASSEDYTQETQYF. CDR3 in DNA: TGTGCCAGCAGTGAAGACTACACCCAAGAGACCCAGTACTTC.

The J gene is TRBJ2-2, the V gene TRBV12-5, with a possible D match to TRBD1 (5 bases). There are 16 residues in the CDR3. V lost 1 base, J lost 1 base, and 10 bases lay in between. Germline V gives CDR1 LGHNT, CDR2 FRNRAP. CDR3 amino acids: CASGLAPTGNTGELFF. The CDR3 DNA reads TGTGCTAGTGGTTTGGCCCCCACAGGGAACACCGGGGAGCTGTTTTTT.

The chain links TRBV12-5 to TRBJ1-1; no definite D call. CDR1 is LGHNT, CDR2 FRNRAP, per germline. The germline V and J ends were trimmed by 1 base and 5 bases, with 8 bases remaining between them. CDR3 length equals 13 residues. CDR3 region: CASGLDGNTEAFF. CDR3 in DNA: TGTGCTAGTGGTTTGGACGGTAATACTGAAGCTTTCTTT.

The chain has TRBV27 and TRBJ1-6; D call uncertain. The V gene's germline CDR1 is MNHEY and CDR2 SMNVEV (reference sequence). V was clipped by 5 bases and J by 8 bases, with 16 bases between them. CDR3 size: 15 residues. CDR3 residues: CASSPFSPGYSPLHF. In DNA, the CDR3 is TGTGCCAGCAGTCCTTTTAGCCCAGGTTATTCACCCCTCCACTTT.

This chain connects TRBV7-8 to TRBJ2-2, with 7 bases lining up with TRBD1. This CDR3 comprises 14 residues. J gave up 6 bases and V 4 bases, and 5 bases lay outside the gene matches. Looked up from germline, CDR1 is SGHVS and CDR2 is FQNEAQ. The CDR3, as DNA: TGTGCCAGCAGCTGGGACAGTTTATCCGGGGAGCTGTTTTTT. This encodes CASSWDSLSGELFF.

V usage is TRBV9 and J usage is TRBJ2-7; D unresolved. From germline, CDR1 is SGDLS and CDR2 YYNGEE. CDR3 length equals 14 residues. With 0 bases removed from V and 0 bases from J, the gap between germline ends came to 7 bases. CDR3 amino acids: CASSVASSSYEQYF. Written as DNA, the CDR3 is TGTGCCAGCAGCGTAGCCTCGAGCTCCTACGAGCAGTACTTC.

The rearrangement uses TRBV4-1 and TRBJ2-7, with 11 bases aligning to TRBD1. Germline loops: CDR1 MGHRA, CDR2 YSYEKL. V gave up 5 bases and J gave up 5 bases; unmatched junction bases: 8. The CDR3 sequence is 15 residues long. The CDR3 nucleotides read TGCGCCAGCAGCACACAGGACAGGGGGCTAGACGAGCAGTACTTC. This gives the protein CASSTQDRGLDEQYF.